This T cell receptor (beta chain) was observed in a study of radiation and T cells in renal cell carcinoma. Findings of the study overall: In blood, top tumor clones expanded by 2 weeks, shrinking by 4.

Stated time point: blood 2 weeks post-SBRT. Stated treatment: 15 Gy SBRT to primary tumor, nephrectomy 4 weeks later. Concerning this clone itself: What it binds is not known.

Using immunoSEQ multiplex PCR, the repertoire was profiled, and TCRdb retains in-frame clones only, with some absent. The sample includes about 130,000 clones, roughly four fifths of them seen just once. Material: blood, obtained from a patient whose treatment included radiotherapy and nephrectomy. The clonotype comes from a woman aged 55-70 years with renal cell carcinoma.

The DNA of the CDR3 is TGTGCCAGCAGCTTAGAGGCGGGAGCCACAGATACGCAGTATTTT. Its translation is CASSLEAGATDTQYF. The chain is built from TRBV7-2 and TRBJ2-3; 7 bases are shared with TRBD2. V was clipped by 1 base and J by 2 bases; unmatched bases: 3. CDR3 length: 15 residues. The V gene's germline CDR1 is SGHTA and CDR2 FQGNSA. Complete variable domain (other parts from reference TRBV7-2 and TRBJ2-3): GAGVSQSPSNKVTEKGKDVELRCDPISGHTALYWYRQSLGQGLEFLIYFQGNSAPDKSGLPSDRFSAERTGGSVSTLTIQRTQQEDSAVYLCASSLEAGATDTQYFGPGTRLTVL.